These T cell receptor beta chains were read from a single sample in a study of OX40 agonist ivuxolimab in advanced cancers. Assay used: immunoSEQ multiplex PCR; TCRdb lists only in-frame clones, some missing. The sample lists tens of thousands of clones, approximately 89% occurring once. Sample: CD4+ or CD8+ T cells sorted from blood, taken in a trial of the OX40 agonist ivuxolimab. These receptors came from an adult with an advanced solid tumor such as melanoma, head and neck, liver or kidney cancer. Both conserved end residues are part of each CDR3. Fields, in order: V gene, J gene, D gene, clone size, CDR3 protein, CDR3 DNA. D genes are given only for firm matches. Some rows mark clone size as missing; the rest say once, few, many or name a class of expanded clone.

>TRBV15|TRBJ2-2|-|-
CATSRGHGYTGELFF
TGTGCCACCAGCAGAGGTCACGGCTACACCGGGGAGCTGTTTTTT
>TRBV4-1|TRBJ1-5|-|-
CASSQEAGILPQHF
TGCGCCAGCAGCCAAGAAGCCGGTATCTTGCCCCAGCATTTT
>TRBV28|TRBJ1-2|-|-
CASSALSNGYTF
TGTGCCAGCAGTGCACTCAGTAATGGCTACACCTTC
>TRBV5-5|TRBJ2-5|-|-
CASSSGLRTTQYF
TGTGCCAGCAGCTCGGGACTGCGGACGACCCAGTACTTC
>TRBV7-9|TRBJ2-5|TRBD1|-
CASRGATGSGETQYF
TGTGCCAGCAGGGGGGCGACAGGGAGTGGAGAGACCCAGTACTTC
>TRBV5-1|TRBJ2-2|TRBD1|-
CASSLAYGTDNTGELFF
TGCGCCAGCAGCTTGGCGTACGGGACAGACAACACCGGGGAGCTGTTTTTT
>TRBV27|TRBJ1-3|-|-
CASSLMGGNTIYF
TGTGCCAGCAGTTTGATGGGTGGAAACACCATATATTTT
>TRBV5-6|TRBJ1-2|-|-
CASSLGDGSNYGYTF
TGTGCCAGCAGCTTGGGGGACGGATCTAACTATGGCTACACCTTC
>TRBV18|TRBJ1-2|-|-
CASSPVDTNYGYTF
TGTGCCAGCTCACCTGTGGACACGAACTATGGCTACACCTTC
>TRBV19|TRBJ1-4|-|-
CASSTLQVNEKLFF
TGTGCCAGTAGCACCTTGCAGGTTAATGAAAAACTGTTTTTT
>TRBV19|TRBJ1-5|-|-
CASSINPHGAGNQPQHF
TGTGCCAGTAGTATAAACCCCCACGGGGCGGGTAATCAGCCCCAGCATTTT
>TRBV7-2|TRBJ2-7|-|-
CASSLMGGPYEQYF
TGTGCCAGCAGCTTAATGGGGGGCCCCTACGAGCAGTACTTC
>TRBV6-6|TRBJ2-5|TRBD2|-
CASSLTGTSGQETQYF
TGTGCCAGCAGTTTGACCGGGACTAGCGGCCAAGAGACCCAGTACTTC
>TRBV5-1|TRBJ1-5|-|-
CASSQGPLEDQPQHF
TGCGCCAGCAGCCAGGGACCGCTCGAAGATCAGCCCCAGCATTTT
>TRBV19|TRBJ2-7|-|few
CASSVDTSLEQYF
TGTGCCAGTAGTGTCGATACCTCCCTCGAGCAGTACTTC
>TRBV19|TRBJ2-1|-|-
CASSSSTAASSYNEQFF
TGTGCCAGTAGCTCATCGACAGCTGCGAGCTCCTACAATGAGCAGTTCTTC
>TRBV30|TRBJ2-1|TRBD2|-
CAWQTPGLAGTNEQFF
TGTGCCTGGCAAACTCCGGGCCTAGCGGGGACCAATGAGCAGTTCTTC